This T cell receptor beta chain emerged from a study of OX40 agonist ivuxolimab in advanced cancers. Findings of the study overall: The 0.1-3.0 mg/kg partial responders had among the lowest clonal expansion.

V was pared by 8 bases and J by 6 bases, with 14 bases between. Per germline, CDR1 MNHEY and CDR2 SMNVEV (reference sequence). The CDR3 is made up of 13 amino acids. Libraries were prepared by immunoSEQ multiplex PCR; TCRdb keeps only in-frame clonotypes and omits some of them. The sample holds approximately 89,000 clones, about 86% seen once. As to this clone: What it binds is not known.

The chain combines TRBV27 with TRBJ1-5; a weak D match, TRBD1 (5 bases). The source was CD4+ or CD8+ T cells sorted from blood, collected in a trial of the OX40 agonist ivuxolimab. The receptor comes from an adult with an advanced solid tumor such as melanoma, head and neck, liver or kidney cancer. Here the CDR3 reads CASWGPEGQPQHF. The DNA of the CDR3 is TGTGCCAGCTGGGGACCTGAGGGTCAGCCCCAGCATTTT.